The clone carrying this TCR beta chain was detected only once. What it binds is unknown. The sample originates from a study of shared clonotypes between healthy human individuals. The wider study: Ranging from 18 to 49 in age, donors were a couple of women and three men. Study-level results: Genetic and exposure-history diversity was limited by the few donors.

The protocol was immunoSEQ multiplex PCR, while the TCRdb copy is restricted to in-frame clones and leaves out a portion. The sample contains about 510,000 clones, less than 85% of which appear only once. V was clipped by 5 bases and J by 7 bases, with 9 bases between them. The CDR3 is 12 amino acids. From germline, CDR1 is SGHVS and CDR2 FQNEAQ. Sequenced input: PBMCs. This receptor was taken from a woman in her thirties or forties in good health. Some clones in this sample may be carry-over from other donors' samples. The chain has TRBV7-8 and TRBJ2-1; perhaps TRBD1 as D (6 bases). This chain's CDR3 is CASSTTGNEQFF. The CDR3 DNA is TGTGCCAGCAGCACCACAGGGAATGAGCAGTTCTTC.